The sequence of this T cell receptor (beta chain) was determined in a study of blood T cell repertoires in COVID-19. For the study at large: Whether acute or convalescent, the COVID-19 samples came from the United States, Italy and Spain.

Assay used: immunoSEQ multiplex PCR; TCRdb lists only in-frame clones, some missing. This table holds roughly 140,000 clones, more than 70% found once. Germline V gives CDR1 SNHLY, CDR2 FYNNEI. Deletions cut 5 bases from V and 5 bases from J, with 15 bases between. The CDR3 totals 15 residues. V usage is TRBV2 and J usage is TRBJ2-2, with a weak D call TRBD2 (5 bases). Sequencing was performed on peripheral blood. The sequence was obtained from a man aged 60 to 75 with active or convalescent COVID-19. CDR3 sequence reads: CASSSGKGETGELFF. In DNA form, the CDR3 reads TGTGCCAGCAGTAGCGGAAAGGGAGAAACCGGGGAGCTGTTTTTT.